These 27 T cell receptor beta chains came from one sample sequenced in a study of blood T cell repertoires in COVID-19. Profiling relied on immunoSEQ multiplex PCR, and the TCRdb table lists in-frame clones only, not all of them. The repertoire holds about 260,000 clones, with over 70% as singletons. Sequenced input: peripheral blood. The receptor set was obtained from an older woman with COVID-19, enrolled during active disease.

Remarks on this clone: In the same sample, other DNA sequences code for this CDR3. This chain links TRBV6-5 with TRBJ1-2; a weak D match, TRBD1 (6 bases). The ends were cut back, 0 bases at V and 7 bases at J, with 9 bases in the middle. This CDR3 contains 13 residues. CDR1 MNHEY and CDR2 SVGAGI come from the germline V gene. The CDR3 DNA follows: TGTGCCAGCAGTTACTCGAGGGGGGGTGGCTACACCTTC. Its protein is CASSYSRGGGYTF.

The CDR3 loop is CASRGQGGTYEQYF. The CDR3 DNA is TGTGCCAGCAGGGGACAGGGAGGAACCTACGAGCAGTACTTC. The chain recombines TRBV28 with TRBJ2-7; 9 nucleotides agree with TRBD1. CDR1 is MDHEN and CDR2 is SYDVKM in the germline V gene. CDR3 size: 14 residues. J lost 2 bases, V lost 6 bases, and 5 bases had no gene match.

The rearrangement joins TRBV7-6 to TRBJ1-1, with D possibly TRBD1 on 6 matching bases. This CDR3 contains 12 residues. The V end was cut by 0 bases, the J end by 8 bases, with 7 bases between. In germline, CDR1 is SGHVS, CDR2 FNYEAQ. CDR3 protein: CASSLATGEAFF. The CDR3 coding sequence is TGTGCCAGCAGCTTAGCCACAGGGGAAGCTTTCTTT.

This clone was seen a single time. The rearrangement links TRBV7-2 to TRBJ2-1, with 9 bases identical to TRBD1. The CDR3 sequence is 15 residues long. V was pared by 3 bases and J by 1 base, with 1 base of the junction left unmatched. Germline CDR1 is SGHTA and CDR2 is FQGNSA. CDR3 residues: CASSLDRGSYNEQFF. CDR3 coding DNA: TGTGCCAGCAGCTTGGACAGGGGTTCCTACAATGAGCAGTTCTTC.

The chain employs TRBV30 and TRBJ2-4; TRBD2 is a possible D gene (6 bases). V was trimmed by 2 bases and J by 5 bases, leaving 7 bases between them. CDR3 size: 12 residues. Per the germline V gene, CDR1 is GTSNPN and CDR2 is SVGIG (reference sequence). In DNA form, the CDR3 reads TGTGCCTGGAGTCTAGCGCAAAACATTCAGTACTTC. Protein product: CAWSLAQNIQYF.

This chain uses TRBV19 with TRBJ2-3; 10 nucleotides agree with TRBD2. V lost 3 bases, J lost 6 bases, and 6 bases stayed unmatched. In germline, CDR1 is LNHDA, CDR2 SQIVND (reference sequence). The CDR3 consists of 15 residues. The CDR3 loop is CASSMSAGGSDTQYF. The CDR3 bases are TGTGCCAGTAGTATGTCAGCGGGAGGGTCGGATACGCAGTATTTT.

This chain links TRBV9 with TRBJ2-1; 9 positions agree with TRBD2. CDR3 size: 16 residues. V lost 3 bases, J lost 4 bases, and 8 bases stayed unmatched. CDR1 and CDR2 (germline): SGDLS, YYNGEE. CDR3 coding DNA: TGTGCCAGCAGCGGGGGGCTAGCGGGAATTTACAATGAGCAGTTCTTC. Its translation: CASSGGLAGIYNEQFF. The full variable domain, completed using reference TRBV9 and TRBJ2-1, is DSGVTQTPKHLITATGQRVTLRCSPRSGDLSVYWYQQSLDQGLQFLIQYYNGEERAKGNILERFSAQQFPDLHSELNLSSLELGDSALYFCASSGGLAGIYNEQFFGPGTRLTVL.

This chain joins TRBV5-1 and TRBJ2-7; 10 bases align to TRBD2. Germline trimming cut 2 bases from V and 2 bases from J; bases unmatched to any gene: 4. The CDR3 has 15 residues. CDR1 is SGHRS, CDR2 YFSETQ, per germline. The CDR3 DNA follows: TGCGCCAGCAGCTTTACAGCGGGAGGGCCCTACGAGCAGTACTTC. This gives the protein CASSFTAGGPYEQYF.

This chain joins TRBV15 and TRBJ1-5, with 7 nucleotides matching TRBD1. There are 17 residues in the CDR3. Germline-derived CDR1 and CDR2 are LNHNV and YYDKDF (reference sequence). The ends lost 2 bases at V and 5 bases at J; junction bases unmatched: 12. In nucleotides, the CDR3 is TGTGCCACCAGCAGAACCACTCTGGGGACAGAGCATCAGCCCCAGCATTTT. Amino acid sequence: CATSRTTLGTEHQPQHF.

This sequence joins TRBV5-6 and TRBJ2-3, with no clear D. The V and J ends lost 4 bases and 1 base respectively, with 19 bases between them. This CDR3 spans 17 amino acids. Germline CDR1 and CDR2: SGHDT and YYEEEE. The CDR3 spells CASSLLTTDSRTDTQYF. The CDR3 DNA reads as TGTGCCAGCAGCCTCCTAACGACCGACTCACGCACAGATACGCAGTATTTT.

This clone was seen just once. CDR3 residues: CASSGTDNYEQYF. DNA of the CDR3: TGTGCCAGCTCCGGGACAGATAACTACGAGCAGTACTTC. The chain recombines TRBV6-6 with TRBJ2-7; TRBD1 aligns across 7 bases. CDR1 and CDR2 from the germline V gene are MNHNY and SVGAGI (reference sequence). The trim removed 8 bases at V and 3 bases at J, leaving 7 bases unmatched. The CDR3 spans 13 residues.

The chain carries TRBV5-1 and TRBJ1-1; D is ambiguous. The V gene lost 4 bases and the J gene lost 1 base, with 17 bases spanning the gap. The CDR3 contains 16 residues. Germline lookup yields CDR1 SGHRS and CDR2 YFSETQ. The CDR3 loop is CASSPPGGQANTEAFF. The CDR3, as DNA: TGCGCCAGCAGCCCCCCTGGTGGCCAGGCGAACACTGAAGCTTTCTTT.

The rearrangement joins TRBV28 to TRBJ2-7; TRBD1 matches at 8 bases. CDR1 is MDHEN, CDR2 SYDVKM, per germline. This CDR3 has 12 amino acids. V lost 6 bases and J lost 3; bases outside the gene matches: 1. For the CDR3, the DNA is TGTGCCAGCAGACAGGGGGACTACGAGCAGTACTTC. It yields the protein CASRQGDYEQYF.

This chain connects TRBV5-6 to TRBJ2-1; D is unresolved. Germline V gene sequence: CDR1 SGHDT, CDR2 YYEEEE. The V gene lost 1 base and the J gene lost 7 bases, with 6 bases spanning the gap. There are 12 residues in the CDR3. The CDR3 loop reads CASSLYANEQFF. CDR3 in DNA: TGTGCCAGCAGCTTGTACGCGAATGAGCAGTTCTTC.

This CDR3 reads CASRPGIRNGYTF. DNA for the CDR3: TGTGCCAGCAGACCAGGGATTCGGAATGGCTACACCTTC. The gene calls are TRBV27 and TRBJ1-2; a possible D gene is TRBD1 (5 bases). V was pared by 6 bases and J by 6 bases, with 14 bases between. The germline V gene encodes CDR1 MNHEY and CDR2 SMNVEV (reference sequence). The CDR3 is made up of 13 amino acids.

In the case of this clone: The same CDR3 arises from other DNA sequences in this sample as well. The chain uses TRBV5-1 and TRBJ2-1, with a tentative D call TRBD1 (5 bases). The CDR3 covers 13 residues. The V gene lost 4 bases and the J gene lost 3 bases, with 8 bases spanning the gap. Per germline, CDR1 SGHRS and CDR2 YFSETQ. CDR3 amino acids: CASSRDSYNEQFF. In DNA, the CDR3 is TGCGCCAGCAGCCGTGACAGCTACAATGAGCAGTTCTTC.

This clone appeared once. V and J are TRBV2 and TRBJ2-7, with D unclear. Germline-derived CDR1 and CDR2 are SNHLY and FYNNEI. Trimming cost V 8 bases and J 3 bases, with 14 bases left between them. The CDR3 spans 13 residues. CDR3 residues: CASAIETLYEQYF. DNA for the CDR3: TGTGCCAGCGCTATCGAAACCCTCTACGAGCAGTACTTC.

The chain links TRBV6-6 to TRBJ1-1; 9 bases fit TRBD1. CDR1 is MNHNY, CDR2 SVGAGI, per germline (reference sequence). With V trimmed by 3 bases and J by 6 bases, 8 bases remained unmatched. This CDR3 region has 15 residues. The CDR3 nucleotides are TGTGCCAGCAGTTATGCGCCGGACAGGGGAGCTGAAGCTTTCTTT. This codes for CASSYAPDRGAEAFF.

The V gene is TRBV9, the J gene TRBJ2-2; 8 nucleotides match TRBD2. The CDR3 is 14 amino acids. V lost 5 bases to trimming and J lost 3 bases; unmatched junction nucleotides: 3. CDR1 and CDR2 (germline): SGDLS, YYNGEE. The CDR3 bases are TGTGCCAGCAGAGCACTAGCGGACACCGGGGAGCTGTTTTTT. Encoded protein: CASRALADTGELFF.

The V call is TRBV7-9, the J call TRBJ1-5; possible D gene TRBD1, 5 bases. CDR3 length equals 16 residues. Germline V gives CDR1 SEHNR, CDR2 FQNEAQ (reference sequence). Trimming removed 1 base from V and 6 bases from J, with 16 bases in between. Written as DNA, the CDR3 is TGTGCCAGCAGCTTAGAAGGGCAGGGCGAGAGTCAGCCCCAGCATTTT. It encodes CASSLEGQGESQPQHF.

This clone has only a few counts. V usage is TRBV7-9 and J usage is TRBJ2-3; D remains unclear. Per germline, CDR1 SEHNR and CDR2 FQNEAQ (reference sequence). Between the trimmed V and J ends, which lost 3 bases and 2 bases, there was a span of 15 bases. This CDR3 is 16 amino acids long. The CDR3 bases are TGTGCCAGCAGCTTGTCGAGCCCGCGAATCACAGATACGCAGTATTTT. Translated, it gives CASSLSSPRITDTQYF. The entire variable domain, with the rest obtained from reference TRBV7-9 and TRBJ2-3, is as follows: DTGVSQNPRHKITKRGQNVTFRCDPISEHNRLYWYRQTLGQGPEFLTYFQNEAQLEKSRLLSDRFSAERPKGSFSTLEIQRTEQGDSAMYLCASSLSSPRITDTQYFGPGTRLTVL.

This chain links TRBV3-1 (or the pseudogene TRBV3-2) with TRBJ2-1, with TRBD1 identical over 7 bases. The junction had 14 bases not matched to a gene; V was cut back by 1 base and J by 5 bases. Germline CDR1 LGHDT, CDR2 YNNKEL (reference sequence). This CDR3 spans 18 amino acids. CDR3 loop: CASSQGAQMATGHNEQFF. For the CDR3, the DNA is TGTGCCAGCAGCCAAGGAGCCCAAATGGCGACAGGGCACAATGAGCAGTTCTTC.

V usage is TRBV19 and J usage is TRBJ1-3; TRBD1 might be the D (6 bases). Trimming took 3 bases from V and 0 from J, leaving 9 bases between them. Germline-derived CDR1 and CDR2 are LNHDA and SQIVND (reference sequence). The CDR3 totals 15 residues. DNA of the CDR3: TGTGCCAGTAGTATTCAGGGGAGCTCTGGAAACACCATATATTTT. It yields the protein CASSIQGSSGNTIYF.

This CDR3 reads CASSVASDTEAFF. CDR3 nucleotides: TGTGCCAGCAGCGTAGCGTCGGACACTGAAGCTTTCTTT. The chain carries TRBV9 and TRBJ1-1; D gene ambiguous. This CDR3 region has 13 residues. CDR1 is SGDLS and CDR2 is YYNGEE in the germline V gene. V was shortened by 0 bases and J by 3 bases, with 6 bases between the two germline ends.

The sample holds a few counts of this clone. The sample carries other DNA sequences with the same CDR3. The chain recombines TRBV28 with TRBJ1-2; D is possibly TRBD1 (6 bases). V was trimmed by 5 bases and J by 4 bases, leaving 14 bases between them. The CDR3 has 14 residues. Germline V CDR1 and CDR2: MDHEN, SYDVKM. The CDR3, as DNA: TGTGCCAGCAGTCTCGGGGGGCGTTCCTATGGCTACACCTTC. Translated, it gives CASSLGGRSYGYTF.

This chain joins TRBV12-3 or TRBV12-4 and TRBJ2-5; 7 positions match TRBD1. CDR3 length equals 12 residues. Germline trimming cut 8 bases from V and 4 bases from J; bases unmatched to any gene: 4. The CDR3 reads CASSGQVETQYF. CDR3 coding DNA: TGTGCCAGCTCCGGACAGGTAGAGACCCAGTACTTC.

This clone was picked up a small number of times. The V gene is TRBV18, the J gene TRBJ1-6; the D gene is possibly TRBD1 (5 bases). In germline, CDR1 is KGHSH, CDR2 LQKENI. The CDR3 loop spans 15 amino acids. V was clipped by 6 bases and J by 6 bases, with 15 bases between them. The CDR3: CASSPTTVFNSPLHF. CDR3 bases: TGTGCCAGCTCCCCAACGACAGTTTTTAATTCACCCCTCCACTTT.